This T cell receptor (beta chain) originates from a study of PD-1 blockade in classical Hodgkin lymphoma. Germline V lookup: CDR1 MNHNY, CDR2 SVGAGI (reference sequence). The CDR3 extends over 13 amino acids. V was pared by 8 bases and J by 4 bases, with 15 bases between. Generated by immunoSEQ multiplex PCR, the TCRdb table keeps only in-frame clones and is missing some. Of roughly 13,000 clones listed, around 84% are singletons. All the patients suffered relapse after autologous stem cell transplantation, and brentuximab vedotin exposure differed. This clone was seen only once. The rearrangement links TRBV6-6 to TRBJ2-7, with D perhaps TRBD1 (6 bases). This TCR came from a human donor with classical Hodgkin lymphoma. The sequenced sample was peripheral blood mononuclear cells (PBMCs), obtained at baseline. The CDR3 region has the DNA TGTGCCAGCCATGCCGGGACAACGTACGAGCAGTACTTC. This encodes CASHAGTTYEQYF.